This T cell receptor beta chain was captured in a study of graft-versus-host responses after intestinal transplantation. A note on this clone: Its antigen is not identified.

This table comes from immunoSEQ multiplex PCR, and its TCRdb copy is limited to in-frame clones, with some not included. The sample shows more than 70,000 clones, about 90% of them seen only once. V lost 4 bases and J 7 bases, leaving 5 bases between the germline ends. This CDR3 is 10 amino acids long. CDR1 is MRHNA and CDR2 is SNTAGT in the germline V gene. The material sequenced was unstimulated CD4+ T cells sorted from spleen or lymph node cells, taken before intestinal transplant. The receptor's source is a human donor who received an intestinal transplant. V usage is TRBV6-4 and J usage is TRBJ2-7; D uncertain. The CDR3 DNA is TGTGCCAGCAGTGTCCCGGAGCAGTACTTC. It is translated as CASSVPEQYF.